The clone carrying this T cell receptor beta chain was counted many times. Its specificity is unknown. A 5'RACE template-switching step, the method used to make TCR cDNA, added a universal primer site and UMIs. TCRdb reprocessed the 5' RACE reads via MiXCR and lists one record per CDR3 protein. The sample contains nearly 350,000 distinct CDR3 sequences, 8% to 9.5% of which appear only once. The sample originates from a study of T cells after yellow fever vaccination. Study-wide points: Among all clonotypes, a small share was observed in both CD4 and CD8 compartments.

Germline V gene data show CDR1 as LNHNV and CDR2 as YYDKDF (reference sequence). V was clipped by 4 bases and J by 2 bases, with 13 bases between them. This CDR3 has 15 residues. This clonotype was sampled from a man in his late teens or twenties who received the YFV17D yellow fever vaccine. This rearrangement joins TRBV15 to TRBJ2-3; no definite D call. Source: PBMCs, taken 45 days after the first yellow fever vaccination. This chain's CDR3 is CATSKIGPYTDTQYF. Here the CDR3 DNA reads TGTGCCACCAGCAAAATAGGGCCCTACACAGATACGCAGTATTTT. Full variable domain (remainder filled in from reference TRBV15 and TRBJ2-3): DAMVIQNPRYQVTQFGKPVTLSCSQTLNHNVMYWYQQKSSQAPKLLFHYYDKDFNNEADTPDNFQSRRPNTSFCFLDIRSPGLGDTAMYLCATSKIGPYTDTQYFGPGTRLTVL.